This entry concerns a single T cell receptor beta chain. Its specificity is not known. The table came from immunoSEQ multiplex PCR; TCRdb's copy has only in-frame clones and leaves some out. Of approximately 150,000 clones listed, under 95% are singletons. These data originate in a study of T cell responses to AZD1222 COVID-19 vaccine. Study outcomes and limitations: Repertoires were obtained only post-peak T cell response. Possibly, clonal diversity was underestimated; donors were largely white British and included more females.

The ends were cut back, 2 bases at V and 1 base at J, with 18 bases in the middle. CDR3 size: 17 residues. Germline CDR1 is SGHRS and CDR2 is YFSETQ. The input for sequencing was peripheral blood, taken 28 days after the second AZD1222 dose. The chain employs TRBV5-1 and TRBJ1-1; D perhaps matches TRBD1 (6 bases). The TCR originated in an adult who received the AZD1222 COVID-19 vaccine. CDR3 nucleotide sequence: TGCGCCAGCAGCTTTCTGGCAGGGGTGGCGGGGAACACTGAAGCTTTCTTT. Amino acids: CASSFLAGVAGNTEAFF.